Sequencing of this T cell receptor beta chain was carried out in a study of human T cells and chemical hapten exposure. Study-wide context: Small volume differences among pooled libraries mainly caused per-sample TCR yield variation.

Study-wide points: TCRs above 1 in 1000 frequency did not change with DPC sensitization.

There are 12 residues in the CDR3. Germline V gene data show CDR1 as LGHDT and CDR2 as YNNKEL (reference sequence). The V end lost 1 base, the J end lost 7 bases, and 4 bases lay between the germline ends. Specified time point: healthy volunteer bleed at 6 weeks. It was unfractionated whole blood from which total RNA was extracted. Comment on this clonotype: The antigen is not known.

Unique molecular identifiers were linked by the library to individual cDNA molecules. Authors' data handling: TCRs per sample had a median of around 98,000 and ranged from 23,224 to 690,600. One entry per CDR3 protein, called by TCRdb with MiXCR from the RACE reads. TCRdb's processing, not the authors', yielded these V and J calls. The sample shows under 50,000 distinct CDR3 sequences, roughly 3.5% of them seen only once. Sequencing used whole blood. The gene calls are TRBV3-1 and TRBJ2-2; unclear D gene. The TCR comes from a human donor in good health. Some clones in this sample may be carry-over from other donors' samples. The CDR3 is CASSQGVGELFF. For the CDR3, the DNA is TGTGCCAGCAGCCAAGGAGTCGGGGAGCTGTTTTTT.